Following are 27 T cell receptor beta chains from one sample sequenced in a study of control samples from healthy donors and cancer patients. Profiling relied on immunoSEQ multiplex PCR, and the TCRdb table lists in-frame clones only, not all of them. Here the sample spans about 170,000 clones, just over 90% being singletons. Sequencing was done on a sample of blood. These receptor sequences come from an older woman in good health.

J is TRBJ1-2 and V is TRBV6-2 or TRBV6-3; D gene unclear. Per germline, CDR1 MNHEY and CDR2 SVGEGT. Trimming removed 0 bases at V and 7 bases at J, with 12 bases between. This CDR3 comprises 14 residues. CDR3 nucleotide sequence: TGTGCCAGCAGTTACTCGAACGGAGCTGGTGGCTACACCTTC. Protein sequence: CASSYSNGAGGYTF.

This chain connects TRBV19 to TRBJ2-7; D ambiguous. Per the germline V gene, CDR1 is LNHDA and CDR2 is SQIVND (reference sequence). V shed 1 base and J shed 2 bases, with 12 bases lying between them. This CDR3 spans 15 amino acids. The CDR3 spells CASSIVAGPTYEQYF. CDR3 in DNA: TGTGCCAGTAGTATAGTGGCAGGTCCTACCTACGAGCAGTACTTC. The variable domain in full, with the rest retrieved from reference TRBV19 and TRBJ2-7, is DGGITQSPKYLFRKEGQNVTLSCEQNLNHDAMYWYRQDPGQGLRLIYYSQIVNDFQKGDIAEGYSVSREKKESFPLTVTSAQKNPTAFYLCASSIVAGPTYEQYFGPGTRLTVT.

The chain's CDR3 is CASSLLGADTQYF. DNA of the CDR3: TGTGCCAGCAGTTTATTGGGGGCAGATACGCAGTATTTT. The rearrangement links TRBV12-3 or TRBV12-4 to TRBJ2-3; perhaps D is TRBD1 or TRBD2 (5 bases each). The CDR3 length is 13 residues. Trimming removed 2 bases from V and 4 bases from J, with 7 bases in between.

The chain has TRBV7-9 and TRBJ1-1, with 8 bases that match TRBD1. The V and J ends lost 8 bases and 3 bases, in that order; junction bases with no gene match: 8. The V gene's germline CDR1 is SEHNR and CDR2 FQNEAQ (reference sequence). The CDR3 totals 14 residues. CDR3 sequence: CASLAGGAYTEAFF. In nucleotides, the CDR3 is TGTGCCAGCCTAGCAGGGGGCGCCTACACTGAAGCTTTCTTT.

The V gene is TRBV5-1, the J gene TRBJ2-1; TRBD2 matches at 10 bases. The CDR3 extends over 18 amino acids. Trimming took 0 bases from V and 3 from J; bases not matched to a gene: 9. Per germline, CDR1 SGHRS and CDR2 YFSETQ. CDR3 sequence: CASSLDLLAGINYNEQFF. In DNA, the CDR3 is TGCGCCAGCAGCTTGGACCTACTAGCGGGGATTAACTACAATGAGCAGTTCTTC.

This clone was counted once. The chain has TRBV25-1 and TRBJ2-7; 10 nucleotides align to TRBD1. After removal of 6 bases from V and 1 base from J, the junction contained 6 bases not matched to a gene. The germline V gene has CDR1 MGHDK and CDR2 SYGVNS. CDR3 length: 15 residues. The CDR3 reads CASRAGTGASYEQYF. CDR3 DNA: TGTGCCAGCAGAGCCGGGACAGGGGCATCCTACGAGCAGTACTTC.

Comment on this clone: Germline and junction disagree at one end, which may indicate a read error. The chain employs TRBV2 and TRBJ2-5, with D tentatively TRBD1 (6 bases). The germline gives CDR1 SNHLY, CDR2 FYNNEI. The CDR3 extends over 17 amino acids. The CDR3 reads CASSDALKTGPVETQHF. The CDR3 DNA is TGTGCCAGCAGTGATGCCTTAAAAACAGGGCCAGTGGAGACCCAGCACTTC.

In its sample, this clone was seen once. This sequence joins TRBV7-9 and TRBJ1-1, with 8 bases that match TRBD1. The CDR3 totals 13 residues. Germline CDR1 is SEHNR and CDR2 is FQNEAQ (reference sequence). With 5 bases clipped from V and 5 bases from J, the junction kept 4 bases outside the gene matches. The CDR3, as DNA: TGTGCCAGCAGCCAAGGGACAGGAACTGAAGCTTTCTTT. Translated, it gives CASSQGTGTEAFF.

J is TRBJ2-1 and V is TRBV18, with 10 bases aligning to TRBD2. The CDR3 loop spans 16 amino acids. J lost 6 bases, V lost 3 bases, and 8 bases had no gene match. Germline V CDR1 and CDR2: KGHSH, LQKENI. In nucleotides, the CDR3 is TGTGCCAGCTCACCGGGGATAGCGGGGGGAAGCAATGAGCAGTTCTTC. This translates into CASSPGIAGGSNEQFF. The entire variable domain, with the rest obtained from reference TRBV18 and TRBJ2-1, is as follows: NAGVMQNPRHLVRRRGQEARLRCSPMKGHSHVYWYRQLPEEGLKFMVYLQKENIIDESGMPKERFSAEFPKEGPSILRIQQVVRGDSAAYFCASSPGIAGGSNEQFFGPGTRLTVL.

This chain connects TRBV2 to TRBJ1-1; D is possibly TRBD1 (5 bases). The V and J ends lost 5 bases and 3 bases respectively, with 7 bases between them. Germline V lookup: CDR1 SNHLY, CDR2 FYNNEI. This CDR3 is built from 12 residues. CDR3 sequence: CASSSGYTEAFF. The CDR3 DNA follows: TGTGCCAGCAGTTCAGGGTACACTGAAGCTTTCTTT.

The chain combines TRBV1 with TRBJ1-2; TRBD1 reflects the table's D call only, with no check against the DNA. TRBV1 is shown as a pseudogene. The CDR3 is 13 residues long. The CDR3: CTSSPRQGYGYTF. The CDR3 bases are TGCACCAGCAGCCCCCGGCAGGGTTATGGCTACACCTTC.

The chain combines TRBV10-1 with TRBJ1-4; the D is unclear. This CDR3 has 15 residues. From germline, CDR1 is WNHNN and CDR2 SYGVQD (reference sequence). V gave up 6 bases and J gave up 2 bases, with 13 bases separating them. The CDR3 loop is CASRPTIGTNEKLFF. Written as DNA, the CDR3 is TGCGCCAGCAGGCCCACTATCGGGACTAATGAAAAACTGTTTTTT.

The genes are TRBV14 and TRBJ1-2; maybe TRBD1 (5 bases). Germline values: CDR1 SGHDN, CDR2 FVKESK. The length of the CDR3 is 17 residues. V lost 4 bases to trimming and J lost 1 base, with 19 bases between them. This CDR3 reads CASSRQIGAGLNYGYTF. In DNA, the CDR3 is TGTGCCAGCAGCCGACAAATAGGGGCAGGACTTAACTATGGCTACACCTTC.

This sequence joins TRBV12-3 or TRBV12-4 and TRBJ2-5; the match to TRBD1 covers 7 bases. V lost 5 bases, J lost 5 bases, and 2 bases stayed unmatched. The CDR3 consists of 12 residues. CDR3 protein: CASSTGVETQYF. CDR3 DNA: TGTGCCAGCAGTACAGGGGTGGAGACCCAGTACTTC.

V is TRBV19 and J is TRBJ1-4; a possible D gene is TRBD1 (6 bases). The V gene lost 2 bases and the J gene lost 8 bases, with 18 bases spanning the gap. This CDR3 comprises 16 residues. Germline CDR1 LNHDA, CDR2 SQIVND (reference sequence). The CDR3 DNA follows: TGTGCCAGTAGTATAACCCCGAGGGGGTTGGGGGAAAAACTGTTTTTT. It is translated as CASSITPRGLGEKLFF. The full variable domain, completed using reference TRBV19 and TRBJ1-4, is DGGITQSPKYLFRKEGQNVTLSCEQNLNHDAMYWYRQDPGQGLRLIYYSQIVNDFQKGDIAEGYSVSREKKESFPLTVTSAQKNPTAFYLCASSITPRGLGEKLFFGSGTQLSVL.

The chain employs TRBV6-1 and TRBJ1-5; 9 bases agree with TRBD1. The CDR3 has 14 residues. Germline V gene data show CDR1 as MNHNS and CDR2 as SASEGT. Losses at the gene ends were 2 bases for V and 7 bases for J; bases not matched to a gene: 3. CDR3 coding DNA: TGTGCCAGCAGTGAAAGACAGGGGGGACAGCCCCAGCATTTT. Translated: CASSERQGGQPQHF.

The gene calls are TRBV9 and TRBJ1-4; 7 bases fit TRBD1. Germline trimming cut 3 bases from V and 10 bases from J; bases unmatched to any gene: 12. The CDR3 consists of 15 residues. Germline assignment: CDR1 SGDLS and CDR2 YYNGEE. CDR3 amino acids: CASSDKPRGHGKLFF. In nucleotides, the CDR3 is TGTGCCAGCAGCGACAAACCAAGGGGGCACGGAAAACTGTTTTTT.

The rearrangement links TRBV25-1 to TRBJ2-4; the match to TRBD2 covers 10 bases. Germline V gives CDR1 MGHDK, CDR2 SYGVNS. Unmatched junction bases numbered 3, after V lost 3 bases and J lost 1 base. The CDR3 has 16 amino acids. The CDR3 is CASSEGSGGAKNIQYF. The CDR3 region has the DNA TGTGCCAGCAGTGAGGGTAGCGGGGGGGCCAAAAACATTCAGTACTTC.

By share, this clone counts as medium-sized. The chain employs TRBV4-3 and TRBJ1-2, with TRBD1 matching over 7 bases. Trimming at V came to 4 bases and at J to 7 bases, leaving 15 bases not matched to a gene. Germline V gene lookup returns CDR1 LGHNA and CDR2 YSLEER. CDR3 length equals 16 residues. CDR3 sequence reads: CASSPENNRGVTGYTF. The DNA for the CDR3 is TGCGCCAGCAGCCCGGAGAACAACAGGGGTGTTACTGGCTACACCTTC.

This rearrangement joins TRBV2 to TRBJ1-1; D is uncertain. V was cut by 1 base and J by 4 bases, with 10 bases left in between. Germline V gives CDR1 SNHLY, CDR2 FYNNEI. The CDR3 totals 14 residues. CDR3 coding DNA: TGTGCCAGCAGTGAAGAGGTTGTAGGCACTGAAGCTTTCTTT. It yields the protein CASSEEVVGTEAFF.

The chain joins TRBV7-8 to TRBJ1-6; unclear D gene. Trimming took 3 bases from V and 8 from J, leaving 8 bases between them. There are 13 residues in the CDR3. Germline CDR1 is SGHVS and CDR2 is FQNEAQ. This CDR3 reads CASSLTPDSPLHF. In DNA form, the CDR3 reads TGTGCCAGCAGCTTGACACCCGATTCACCCCTCCACTTT.

The V and J genes are TRBV11-2 and TRBJ2-1, with 8 bases fitting TRBD2. V was pared by 4 bases and J by 8 bases, with 4 bases of the junction left unmatched. Germline CDR1 reads SGHAT; CDR2 reads FQNNGV. The CDR3 spans 13 residues. The CDR3 protein is CASSSRGGYEQFF. CDR3 coding DNA: TGTGCCAGCAGCTCCCGGGGGGGCTATGAGCAGTTCTTC.

The chain recombines TRBV10-1 with TRBJ2-1; D possibly corresponds to TRBD2 (5 bases). The V and J ends lost 6 bases and 8 bases respectively, with 11 bases between them. The CDR3 sequence is 12 residues long. Germline CDR1 is WNHNN and CDR2 is SYGVQD (reference sequence). CDR3 nucleotides: TGCGCCAGCAGGCAGAGGGTAGATGAGCAGTTCTTC. Residues: CASRQRVDEQFF.

The rearrangement joins TRBV5-4 to TRBJ1-1; a possible D gene is TRBD1 (6 bases). The CDR3 sequence is 15 residues long. Germline-derived CDR1 and CDR2 are SGHNT and YYREEE (reference sequence). Trimming stripped 4 bases from V and 4 bases from J, with 17 bases between. This CDR3 reads CASSPRTVGSTEAFF. In DNA form, the CDR3 reads TGTGCCAGCAGCCCCCGGACAGTTGGGAGCACTGAAGCTTTCTTT.

The chain has TRBV10-3 and TRBJ1-4; 8 positions match TRBD1. Germline V lookup: CDR1 ENHRY, CDR2 SYGVKD. The J segment lost 3 bases and the V segment lost 3 bases, leaving 9 bases of the junction unmatched. This CDR3 spans 17 amino acids. In DNA, the CDR3 is TGTGCCATCAGTGAACGGGTACAGGGGGGAGCTAATGAAAAACTGTTTTTT. Translating gives CAISERVQGGANEKLFF.

The chain couples TRBV11-3 to TRBJ2-7; possible D gene TRBD1, 5 bases. This CDR3 is 14 amino acids long. V dropped 2 bases and J dropped 5 bases, with 13 bases sitting between them. In germline, CDR1 is SGHNT, CDR2 YENEEA. CDR3 amino acids: CASSLMQGSNEQYF. CDR3 DNA sequence: TGTGCCAGCAGCTTAATGCAGGGATCGAACGAGCAGTACTTC.

V and J are TRBV3-1 (or the pseudogene TRBV3-2) and TRBJ1-1; 7 bases line up with TRBD1. J gave up 6 bases and V 1 base, and 5 bases lay outside the gene matches. CDR3 size: 14 residues. CDR1 is LGHDT, CDR2 YNNKEL, per germline (reference sequence). CDR3 protein: CASSQGQGVPEAFF. CDR3 nucleotide sequence: TGTGCCAGCAGCCAAGGGCAGGGGGTACCTGAAGCTTTCTTT.